This T cell receptor beta chain was documented in a study of shared clonotypes between healthy human individuals. Notes on this clone: A much bigger clone sits one base away, suggesting this may be a read error.

Only in-frame clones appear in the TCRdb table, and some are missing; sequencing was by immunoSEQ multiplex PCR. The sample yields 400,000 to 550,000 clones, less than 80% seen once. Caucasian adults residing in Nashville, Tennessee made up all the donors. Trimming shortened V by 5 bases and J by 0 bases, and 3 bases separated the two germline ends. The V gene's germline CDR1 is SGHTA and CDR2 FQGTGA. This CDR3 comprises 12 residues. Sequenced: PBMCs. The V call is TRBV7-3, the J call TRBJ2-3; no clear D. The origin of this receptor is a woman aged 40 to 50 in good health. Some clones in this sample may be carry-over from other donors' samples. CDR3 loop: CASSPSTDTQYF. CDR3 DNA sequence: TGTGCCAGCAGCCCCAGCACAGATACGCAGTATTTT.